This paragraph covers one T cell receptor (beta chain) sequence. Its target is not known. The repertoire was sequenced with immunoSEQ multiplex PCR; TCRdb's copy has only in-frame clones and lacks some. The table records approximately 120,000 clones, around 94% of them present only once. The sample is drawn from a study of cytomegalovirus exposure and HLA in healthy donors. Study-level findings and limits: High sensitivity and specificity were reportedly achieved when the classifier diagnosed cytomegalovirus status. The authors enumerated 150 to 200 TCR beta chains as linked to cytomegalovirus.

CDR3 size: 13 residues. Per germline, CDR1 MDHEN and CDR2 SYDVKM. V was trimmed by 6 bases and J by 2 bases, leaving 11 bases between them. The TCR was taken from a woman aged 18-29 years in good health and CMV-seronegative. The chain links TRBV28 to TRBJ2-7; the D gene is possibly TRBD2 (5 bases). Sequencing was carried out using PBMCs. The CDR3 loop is CASSLQRAYEQYF. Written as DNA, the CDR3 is TGTGCCAGCAGCCTCCAGAGGGCCTACGAGCAGTACTTC.